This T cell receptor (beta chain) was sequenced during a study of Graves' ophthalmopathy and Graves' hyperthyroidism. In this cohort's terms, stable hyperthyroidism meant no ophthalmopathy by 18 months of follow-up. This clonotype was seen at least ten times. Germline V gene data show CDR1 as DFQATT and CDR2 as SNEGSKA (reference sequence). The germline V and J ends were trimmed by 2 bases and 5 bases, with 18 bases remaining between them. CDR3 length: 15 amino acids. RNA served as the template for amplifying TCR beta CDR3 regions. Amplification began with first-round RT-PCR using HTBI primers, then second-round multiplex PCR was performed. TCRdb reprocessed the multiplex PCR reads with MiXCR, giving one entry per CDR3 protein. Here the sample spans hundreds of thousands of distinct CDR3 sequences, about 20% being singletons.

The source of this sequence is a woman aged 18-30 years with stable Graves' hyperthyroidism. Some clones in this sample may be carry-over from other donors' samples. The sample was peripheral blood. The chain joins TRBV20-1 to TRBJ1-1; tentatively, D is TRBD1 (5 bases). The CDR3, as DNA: TGCAGTGCTAGACTCATACCGACAGCAGGAACTGAAGCTTTCTTT. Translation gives CSARLIPTAGTEAFF.